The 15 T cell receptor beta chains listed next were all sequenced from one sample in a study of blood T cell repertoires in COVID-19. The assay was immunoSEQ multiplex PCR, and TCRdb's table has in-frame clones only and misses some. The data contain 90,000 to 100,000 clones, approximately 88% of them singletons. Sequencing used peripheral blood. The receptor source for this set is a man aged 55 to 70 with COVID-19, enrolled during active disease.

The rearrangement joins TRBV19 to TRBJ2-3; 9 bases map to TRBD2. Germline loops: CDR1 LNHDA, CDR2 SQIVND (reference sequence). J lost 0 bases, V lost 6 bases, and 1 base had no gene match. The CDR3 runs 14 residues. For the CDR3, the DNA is TGTGCCAGTAGCGGACTAGCGAGCACAGATACGCAGTATTTT. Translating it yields CASSGLASTDTQYF.

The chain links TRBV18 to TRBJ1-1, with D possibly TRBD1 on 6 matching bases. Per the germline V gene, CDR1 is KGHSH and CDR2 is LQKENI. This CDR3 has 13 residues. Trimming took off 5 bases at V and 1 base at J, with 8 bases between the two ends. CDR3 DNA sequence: TGTGCCAGCTCAACGGACAGGAACACTGAAGCTTTCTTT. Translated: CASSTDRNTEAFF.

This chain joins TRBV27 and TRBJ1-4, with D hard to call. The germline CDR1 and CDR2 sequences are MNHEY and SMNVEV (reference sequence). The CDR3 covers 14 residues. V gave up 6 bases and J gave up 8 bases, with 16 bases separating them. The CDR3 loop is CASRDGGPWEKLFF. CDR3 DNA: TGTGCCAGCAGAGACGGAGGTCCCTGGGAAAAACTGTTTTTT.

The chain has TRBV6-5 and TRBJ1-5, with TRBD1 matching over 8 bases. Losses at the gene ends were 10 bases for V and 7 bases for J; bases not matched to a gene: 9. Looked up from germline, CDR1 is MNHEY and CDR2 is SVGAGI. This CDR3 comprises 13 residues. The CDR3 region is CATMTGAGQPQHF. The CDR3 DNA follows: TGTGCCACAATGACAGGGGCTGGGCAGCCCCAGCATTTT.

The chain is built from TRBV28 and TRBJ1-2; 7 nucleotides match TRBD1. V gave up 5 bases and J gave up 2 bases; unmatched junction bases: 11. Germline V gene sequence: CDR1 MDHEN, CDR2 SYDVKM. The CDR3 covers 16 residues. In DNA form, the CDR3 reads TGTGCCAGCAGTGGTCGATACCGGGACAGAAACTATGGCTACACCTTC. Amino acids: CASSGRYRDRNYGYTF.

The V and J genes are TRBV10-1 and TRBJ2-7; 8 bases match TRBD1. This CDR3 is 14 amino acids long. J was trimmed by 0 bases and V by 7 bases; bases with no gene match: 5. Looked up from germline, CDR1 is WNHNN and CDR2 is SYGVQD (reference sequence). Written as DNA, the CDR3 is TGCGCCAGCAACGGGGGACAGGACTCCTACGAGCAGTACTTC. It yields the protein CASNGGQDSYEQYF.

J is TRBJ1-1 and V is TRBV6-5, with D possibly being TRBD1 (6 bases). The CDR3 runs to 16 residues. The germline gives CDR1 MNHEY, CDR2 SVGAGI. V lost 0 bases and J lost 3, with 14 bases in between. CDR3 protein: CASSYSWGREYTEAFF. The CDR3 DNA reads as TGTGCCAGCAGTTACTCATGGGGGCGCGAGTACACTGAAGCTTTCTTT.

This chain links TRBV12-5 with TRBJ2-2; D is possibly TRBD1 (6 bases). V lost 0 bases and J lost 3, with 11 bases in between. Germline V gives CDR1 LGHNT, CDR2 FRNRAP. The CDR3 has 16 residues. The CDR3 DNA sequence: TGTGCTAGTGGTTTGGTACAGGGTACCTACACCGGGGAGCTGTTTTTT. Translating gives CASGLVQGTYTGELFF.

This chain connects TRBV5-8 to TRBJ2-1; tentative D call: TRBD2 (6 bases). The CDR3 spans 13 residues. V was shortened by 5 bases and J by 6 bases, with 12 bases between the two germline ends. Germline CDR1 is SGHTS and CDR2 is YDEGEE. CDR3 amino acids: CASRFLLANEQFF. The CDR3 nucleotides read TGTGCCAGCAGGTTCCTACTAGCCAATGAGCAGTTCTTC.

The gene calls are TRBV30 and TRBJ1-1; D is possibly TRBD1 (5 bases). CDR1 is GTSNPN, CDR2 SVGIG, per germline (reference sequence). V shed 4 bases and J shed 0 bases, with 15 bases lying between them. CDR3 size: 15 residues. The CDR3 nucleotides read TGTGCCTGGATCCTCCTCCGACAGATGAACACTGAAGCTTTCTTT. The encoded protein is CAWILLRQMNTEAFF. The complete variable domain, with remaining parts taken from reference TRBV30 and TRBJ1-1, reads SQTIHQWPATLVQPVGSPLSLECTVEGTSNPNLYWYRQAAGRGLQLLFYSVGIGQISSEVPQNLSASRPQDRQFILSSKKLLLSDSGFYLCAWILLRQMNTEAFFGQGTRLTVV.

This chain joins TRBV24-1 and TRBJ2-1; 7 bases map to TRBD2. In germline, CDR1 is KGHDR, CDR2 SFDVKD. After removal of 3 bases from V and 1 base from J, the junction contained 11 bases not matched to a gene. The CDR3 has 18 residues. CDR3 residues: CATSDTHRLAVSYNEQFF. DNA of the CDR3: TGTGCCACCAGTGATACCCACCGACTAGCCGTATCCTACAATGAGCAGTTCTTC.

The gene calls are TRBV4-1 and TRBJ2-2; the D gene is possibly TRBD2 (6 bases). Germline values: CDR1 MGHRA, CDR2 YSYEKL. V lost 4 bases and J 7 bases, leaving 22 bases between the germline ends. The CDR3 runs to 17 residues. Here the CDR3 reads CASSLEGTGGVSGELFF. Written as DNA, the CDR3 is TGCGCCAGCAGCCTTGAAGGCACCGGCGGGGTTAGCGGGGAGCTGTTTTTT.

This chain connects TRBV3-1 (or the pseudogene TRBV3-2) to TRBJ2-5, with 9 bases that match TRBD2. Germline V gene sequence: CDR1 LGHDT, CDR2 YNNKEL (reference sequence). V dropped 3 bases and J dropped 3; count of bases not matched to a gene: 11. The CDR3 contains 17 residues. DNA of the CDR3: TGTGCCAGCAGCCATGACCCGACTAGCGGACCAGAAGAGACCCAGTACTTC. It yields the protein CASSHDPTSGPEETQYF.

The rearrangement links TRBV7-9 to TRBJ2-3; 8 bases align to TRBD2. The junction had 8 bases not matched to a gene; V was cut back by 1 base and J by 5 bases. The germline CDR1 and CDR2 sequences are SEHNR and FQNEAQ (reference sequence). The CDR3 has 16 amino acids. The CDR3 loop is CASSLGAAGGGDTQYF. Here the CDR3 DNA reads TGTGCCAGCAGCTTAGGGGCGGCGGGAGGTGGAGATACGCAGTATTTT.

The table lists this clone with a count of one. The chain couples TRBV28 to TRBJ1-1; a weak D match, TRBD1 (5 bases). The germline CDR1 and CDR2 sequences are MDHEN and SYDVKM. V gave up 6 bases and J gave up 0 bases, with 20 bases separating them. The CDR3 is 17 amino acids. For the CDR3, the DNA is TGTGCCAGCAGCCTTACAATCACAGGAGCCTTGAACACTGAAGCTTTCTTT. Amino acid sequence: CASSLTITGALNTEAFF.